Below are 8 T cell receptor beta chains sequenced from a single sample in a study of blood T cell repertoires in COVID-19. The data were produced by immunoSEQ multiplex PCR, yet TCRdb's version contains in-frame clones alone and is incomplete. The table has 200,000 to 300,000 clones, approximately 86% seen once; the top ten hold 1.5% to 2%. The specimen was peripheral blood. All receptors come from a woman aged 55 to 70 who had recovered from COVID-19.

The genes are TRBV5-5 and TRBJ2-6; TRBD1 matches 7 bases. The CDR3 is 18 residues long. V shed 0 bases and J 0 bases; nucleotides not matched to a gene: 6. CDR1 SGHKS and CDR2 YYEKEE come from the germline V gene (reference sequence). CDR3 sequence: CASSLGTGGPSGANVLTF. In DNA, the CDR3 is TGTGCCAGCAGCTTGGGGACAGGCGGCCCCTCTGGGGCCAACGTCCTGACTTTC. Combining the CDR3 with reference TRBV5-5 and TRBJ2-6 gives the whole variable domain DAGVTQSPTHLIKTRGQQVTLRCSPISGHKSVSWYQQVLGQGPQFIFQYYEKEERGRGNFPDRFSARQFPNYSSELNVNALLLGDSALYLCASSLGTGGPSGANVLTFGAGSRLTVL.

The chain carries TRBV7-9 and TRBJ1-4, with D hard to call. This CDR3 contains 15 residues. The germline V gene has CDR1 SEHNR and CDR2 FQNEAQ (reference sequence). Trimming took 5 bases from V and 2 from J, leaving 12 bases between them. CDR3 nucleotide sequence: TGTGCCAGCAGCCGCACCTGGGCGACTAATGAAAAACTGTTTTTT. Its translation is CASSRTWATNEKLFF.

This clone was seen just once. The chain combines TRBV24-1 with TRBJ1-5, with a weak D call TRBD1 (6 bases). The CDR3 sequence is 13 residues long. Germline V gene sequence: CDR1 KGHDR, CDR2 SFDVKD. V gave up 12 bases and J gave up 2 bases, with 13 bases separating them. The DNA for the CDR3 is TGTGCCGTCTCTTCAGGGGGCAATCAGCCCCAGCATTTT. Protein: CAVSSGGNQPQHF.

This rearrangement joins TRBV3-1 (or the pseudogene TRBV3-2) to TRBJ2-1; D gene ambiguous. Trimming took 1 base from V and 7 from J, leaving 8 bases between them. Germline CDR1 LGHDT, CDR2 YNNKEL (reference sequence). The CDR3 loop spans 13 amino acids. CDR3 sequence (DNA): TGTGCCAGCAGCCAAGGTCGTCGGAATGAGCAGTTCTTC. Translated, it gives CASSQGRRNEQFF.

The genes are TRBV9 and TRBJ1-2; no clear D. V was cut by 0 bases and J by 2 bases, with 5 bases left in between. CDR1 SGDLS and CDR2 YYNGEE come from the germline V gene. This CDR3 contains 13 residues. This CDR3 is CASSVDMNYGYTF. CDR3 DNA: TGTGCCAGCAGCGTAGACATGAACTATGGCTACACCTTC.

This chain connects TRBV2 to TRBJ2-5, with a weak D call TRBD1 (5 bases). CDR1 and CDR2 (germline): SNHLY, FYNNEI. The length of the CDR3 is 15 residues. V was pared by 4 bases and J by 4 bases, with 16 bases between. CDR3 sequence: CASSGLRGSGETQYF. The CDR3 DNA sequence: TGTGCCAGCAGTGGTCTAAGGGGAAGTGGAGAGACCCAGTACTTC.

This chain uses TRBV6-6 with TRBJ2-7, with 9 bases lining up with TRBD1. Losses at the gene ends were 10 bases for V and 4 bases for J; bases not matched to a gene: 5. Looked up from germline, CDR1 is MNHNY and CDR2 is SVGAGI (reference sequence). This CDR3 is built from 12 residues. CDR3 in amino acids: CATRQGGYEQYF. The CDR3 bases are TGTGCCACCCGACAGGGGGGGTACGAGCAGTACTTC.

CDR3 region: CASSQGGQGYEQYF. The DNA of the CDR3 is TGTGCCAGCAGCCAAGGGGGACAGGGGTACGAGCAGTACTTC. This chain links TRBV3-1 (or the pseudogene TRBV3-2) with TRBJ2-7; TRBD1 matches at 10 bases. V dropped 1 base and J dropped 4; count of bases not matched to a gene: 1. Looked up from germline, CDR1 is LGHDT and CDR2 is YNNKEL (reference sequence). The CDR3 loop spans 14 amino acids.